Below, one T cell receptor (beta chain) is given with its context. What it recognizes is unknown. The assay was immunoSEQ multiplex PCR, and TCRdb's table has in-frame clones only and misses some. The sample lists 48,000 or so clones; 90% to 95% were seen once. V was shortened by 0 bases and J by 8 bases, with 8 bases between the two germline ends. The CDR3 covers 12 residues. From germline, CDR1 is WNHNN and CDR2 SYGVQD (reference sequence). This sample was taken from a study of OX40 agonist ivuxolimab in advanced cancers. The study, taken as a whole, reports: Near-lowest levels of clonal expansion characterized partial responders at 0.1-3.0 mg/kg.

V gene TRBV10-1 combines with J gene TRBJ2-7, with D possibly being TRBD2 (5 bases). Sequenced material: CD4+ or CD8+ T cells sorted from blood, taken in a trial of the OX40 agonist ivuxolimab. The TCR was taken from an adult with an advanced solid tumor such as melanoma, head and neck, liver or kidney cancer. CDR3 protein: CASSESGSKQYF. The DNA for the CDR3 is TGCGCCAGCAGTGAGTCGGGGAGTAAGCAGTACTTC.